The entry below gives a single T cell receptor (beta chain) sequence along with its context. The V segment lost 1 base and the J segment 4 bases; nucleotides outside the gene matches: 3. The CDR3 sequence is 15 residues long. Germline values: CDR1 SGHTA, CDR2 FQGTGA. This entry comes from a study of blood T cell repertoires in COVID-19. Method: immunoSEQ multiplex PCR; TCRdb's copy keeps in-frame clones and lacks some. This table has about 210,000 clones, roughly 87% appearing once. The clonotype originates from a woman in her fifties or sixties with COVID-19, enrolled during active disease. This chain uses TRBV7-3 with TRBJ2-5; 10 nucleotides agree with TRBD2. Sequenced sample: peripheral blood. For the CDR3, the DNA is TGTGCCAGCAGCTTAATACCTAGCGGGAGAGAGACCCAGTACTTC. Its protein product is CASSLIPSGRETQYF.